Shown below are 27 T cell receptor beta chains from a single sample sequenced in a study of cytomegalovirus exposure and HLA in healthy donors. Libraries were prepared by immunoSEQ multiplex PCR; TCRdb keeps only in-frame clonotypes and omits some of them. The table has 300,000 to 350,000 clones, approximately 91% seen once; the top ten hold approximately 0.95%. The sequenced sample consisted of PBMCs. All receptors derive from a man aged 25 to 45 in good health and CMV-seronegative.

The CDR3 reads CASRLALGLMNTEAFF. The DNA for the CDR3 is TGTGCAAGTCGCTTAGCCTTAGGACTGATGAACACTGAAGCTTTCTTT. This rearrangement joins TRBV12-2 to TRBJ1-1. TRBV12-2 is an annotated pseudogene. The CDR3 covers 16 residues.

Only one count was recorded for this clone. This sequence joins TRBV10-1 and TRBJ1-1, with 8 positions matching TRBD1. V trimming: 3 bases; J trimming: 5 bases; junction bases outside the gene matches: 11. CDR3 length equals 16 residues. Germline CDR1 reads WNHNN; CDR2 reads SYGVQD (reference sequence). The CDR3 bases are TGCGCCAGCAGTGACCCCCAGGGGGCGCCCTGGACTGAAGCTTTCTTT. Translating it yields CASSDPQGAPWTEAFF.

The gene calls are TRBV4-1 and TRBJ1-1; D not certain. CDR1 is MGHRA, CDR2 YSYEKL, per germline. V was clipped by 0 bases and J by 4 bases, with 12 bases between them. This CDR3 is built from 15 residues. This chain's CDR3 is CASSQEWVGVTEAFF. The CDR3 region has the DNA TGCGCCAGCAGCCAAGAATGGGTCGGAGTCACTGAAGCTTTCTTT.

A single count supports this clone. CDR3 sequence: CASSPPGVGKAFF. The CDR3 bases are TGTGCCAGCAGTCCCCCAGGGGTTGGCAAAGCTTTCTTT. The chain links TRBV11-2 to TRBJ1-1, with a tentative D call TRBD1 (6 bases). Trimming shortened V by 6 bases and J by 9 bases, and 17 bases separated the two germline ends. This CDR3 region has 13 residues. The germline V gene has CDR1 SGHAT and CDR2 FQNNGV.

Only one count was recorded for this clone. J is TRBJ1-6 and V is TRBV7-9; D remains ambiguous. Trimming left V 2 bases short and J 2 bases short, with 7 bases between. The germline CDR1 and CDR2 sequences are SEHNR and FQNEAQ (reference sequence). This CDR3 is built from 15 residues. The CDR3 sequence is CASSLKRTYNSPLHF. The CDR3 coding sequence is TGTGCCAGCAGCTTAAAGAGAACCTATAATTCACCCCTCCACTTT. Drawing the rest from reference TRBV7-9 and TRBJ1-6, the complete variable domain is DTGVSQNPRHKITKRGQNVTFRCDPISEHNRLYWYRQTLGQGPEFLTYFQNEAQLEKSRLLSDRFSAERPKGSFSTLEIQRTEQGDSAMYLCASSLKRTYNSPLHFGNGTRLTVT.

The gene calls are TRBV9 and TRBJ2-1; 13 nucleotides align to TRBD2. V lost 3 bases and J lost 8; bases outside the gene matches: 8. Germline assignment: CDR1 SGDLS and CDR2 YYNGEE. The CDR3 is made up of 16 amino acids. CDR3 residues: CASSDKRTSGGDEQFF. Here the CDR3 DNA reads TGTGCCAGCAGCGATAAAAGGACTAGCGGGGGCGATGAGCAGTTCTTC.

The chain combines TRBV27 with TRBJ1-2; 8 nucleotides agree with TRBD1. Germline V gene data show CDR1 as MNHEY and CDR2 as SMNVEV (reference sequence). J lost 3 bases, V lost 6 bases, and 6 bases had no gene match. The CDR3 has 14 residues. CDR3 DNA sequence: TGTGCCAGCAGCCTAACAGGGGGTTACTATGGCTACACCTTC. Protein sequence: CASSLTGGYYGYTF.

V gene TRBV5-1 combines with J gene TRBJ1-4; D is uncertain. Germline values: CDR1 SGHRS, CDR2 YFSETQ. Trimming shortened V by 4 bases and J by 0 bases, and 10 bases separated the two germline ends. The CDR3 is made up of 15 amino acids. The chain's CDR3 is CASSRTVATNEKLFF. In DNA, the CDR3 is TGCGCCAGCAGCAGAACGGTAGCAACTAATGAAAAACTGTTTTTT.

The chain carries TRBV13 and TRBJ1-1, with a possible D match to TRBD1 (5 bases). CDR1 is PRHDT, CDR2 FYEKMQ, per germline (reference sequence). Trimming pared 2 bases from V and 4 bases from J, leaving 17 bases between. The CDR3 extends over 16 amino acids. CDR3 residues: CASSLFPQGIGTEAFF. For the CDR3, the DNA is TGTGCCAGCAGCTTATTCCCGCAGGGTATCGGCACTGAAGCTTTCTTT.

The rearrangement joins TRBV6-1 to TRBJ2-7; D is undetermined. The germline V gene encodes CDR1 MNHNS and CDR2 SASEGT. V lost 2 bases and J 1 base, leaving 9 bases between the germline ends. CDR3 size: 14 residues. The CDR3 region has the DNA TGTGCCAGCAGTGAATGGTCAGATTCCTACGAGCAGTACTTC. It encodes CASSEWSDSYEQYF.

The rearrangement joins TRBV6-5 to TRBJ1-6, with D unresolved. The CDR3 runs to 14 residues. Deletions cut 4 bases from V and 2 bases from J, with 6 bases between. Germline loops: CDR1 MNHEY, CDR2 SVGAGI. The CDR3: CASSSQAYNSPLHF. The CDR3 DNA sequence: TGTGCCAGCAGTTCCCAGGCCTATAATTCACCCCTCCACTTT.

V gene TRBV27 combines with J gene TRBJ2-7; 13 nucleotides align to TRBD2. Trimming cost V 5 bases and J 3 bases; bases outside gene matches: 4. Germline loops: CDR1 MNHEY, CDR2 SMNVEV (reference sequence). The CDR3 is 15 amino acids. The CDR3 DNA sequence: TGTGCCAGCAGTCCCGGACTAGCGGGGGTCTACGAGCAGTACTTC. Translated: CASSPGLAGVYEQYF.

This clone was seen only a few times. The chain couples TRBV7-2 to TRBJ1-2; D is uncertain. CDR1 SGHTA and CDR2 FQGNSA come from the germline V gene. This CDR3 is 14 amino acids long. Trimming pared 5 bases from V and 5 bases from J, leaving 15 bases between. CDR3 nucleotides: TGTGCCAGCAGCACACAATCCCTGAGGTATGGCTACACCTTC. Protein: CASSTQSLRYGYTF.

This clone was seen only a few times. V usage is TRBV7-8 and J usage is TRBJ1-6; a weak D match, TRBD1 (6 bases). Trimming stripped 5 bases from V and 9 bases from J, with 20 bases between. The CDR3 length is 16 residues. Germline V CDR1 and CDR2: SGHVS, FQNEAQ. The CDR3 DNA reads TGTGCCAGCAGCGACCGGACAGTGTTTTTGTCTTCACCCCTCCACTTT. This translates into CASSDRTVFLSSPLHF.

This sequence joins TRBV10-3 and TRBJ1-2; D gene unclear. CDR3 length: 12 residues. Germline V gene data show CDR1 as ENHRY and CDR2 as SYGVKD. Deletions cut 6 bases from V and 5 bases from J, with 10 bases between. CDR3 DNA sequence: TGTGCCATCAGGCCAGCGGGTTATGGCTACACCTTC. Its protein product is CAIRPAGYGYTF.

The chain links TRBV29-1 to TRBJ2-7, with D tentatively TRBD1 (5 bases). The CDR3 consists of 13 residues. Germline V gene sequence: CDR1 SQVTM, CDR2 ANQGSEA. Trimming removed 5 bases from V and 2 bases from J, with 13 bases in between. This CDR3 is CSVLETAPYEQYF. The CDR3 DNA follows: TGCAGCGTTCTGGAGACAGCTCCCTACGAGCAGTACTTC.

This chain joins TRBV6-6 and TRBJ2-7; 7 nucleotides line up with TRBD1. From germline, CDR1 is MNHNY and CDR2 SVGAGI (reference sequence). The CDR3 length is 15 residues. Unmatched junction bases numbered 3, after V lost 0 bases and J lost 1 base. CDR3 nucleotides: TGTGCCAGCAGTTACTCTGACAGGGCTTCCTACGAGCAGTACTTC. As protein: CASSYSDRASYEQYF.

DNA of the CDR3: TGTGCCAGCAGCCCAAGCGAGGGGGTAGAAGGGAGCGAGCAGTACTTC. This encodes CASSPSEGVEGSEQYF. The rearrangement links TRBV7-9 to TRBJ2-7, with D perhaps matching TRBD1 (6 bases). In germline, CDR1 is SEHNR, CDR2 FQNEAQ (reference sequence). The V end was cut by 5 bases, the J end by 6 bases, with 23 bases between. CDR3 length equals 16 residues.

The chain combines TRBV4-3 with TRBJ2-7, with 12 bases that match TRBD1. Germline trimming cut 4 bases from V and 5 bases from J; bases unmatched to any gene: 3. Germline V gives CDR1 LGHNA, CDR2 YSLEER. The CDR3 consists of 14 residues. The CDR3 reads CASSPGQGADEQYF. The CDR3 region has the DNA TGCGCCAGCAGCCCGGGACAGGGGGCCGACGAGCAGTACTTC.

The rearrangement links TRBV15 to TRBJ1-5; the match to TRBD1 covers 7 bases. In germline, CDR1 is LNHNV, CDR2 YYDKDF (reference sequence). CDR3 size: 15 residues. Trimming removed 1 base from V and 4 bases from J; junction bases left unmatched: 4. The CDR3 DNA is TGTGCCACCAGCAGAGTCACAGGGGAGAATCAGCCCCAGCATTTT. Translated, it gives CATSRVTGENQPQHF.

The rearrangement links TRBV2 to TRBJ2-1, with D uncertain. In germline, CDR1 is SNHLY, CDR2 FYNNEI. V lost 3 bases to trimming and J lost 8 bases, with 5 bases between them. The CDR3 consists of 11 residues. For the CDR3, the DNA is TGTGCCAGCAGTGAGGCAGATGAGCAGTTCTTC. Protein product: CASSEADEQFF.

CDR3 sequence: CASSYRTGPGNTIYF. The DNA for the CDR3 is TGCGCCAGCAGCTACAGGACAGGACCGGGAAACACCATATATTTT. V usage is TRBV5-1 and J usage is TRBJ1-3; TRBD1 matches 7 bases. CDR1 and CDR2 from the germline V gene are SGHRS and YFSETQ. V shed 3 bases, J shed 4 bases, and the junction held 7 bases outside the gene matches. This CDR3 comprises 15 residues.

This chain joins TRBV29-1 and TRBJ1-1; D is perhaps TRBD1 (5 bases). Trimming left V 8 bases short and J 10 bases short, with 14 bases between. The CDR3 consists of 10 residues. Germline V gene lookup returns CDR1 SQVTM and CDR2 ANQGSEA. CDR3 in DNA: TGCAGCCCCATGCGGGGCCCAGCTTTCTTT. This gives the protein CSPMRGPAFF.

This clone was counted a single time. V usage is TRBV9 and J usage is TRBJ2-3; TRBD2 agrees at 14 bases. CDR1 and CDR2 from the germline V gene are SGDLS and YYNGEE. The CDR3 length is 18 residues. V shed 2 bases, J shed 6 bases, and the junction held 11 bases outside the gene matches. The CDR3 nucleotides are TGTGCCAGCAGCGTCCACTCCGGGACTAGCGGGGGCGGGGATACGCAGTATTTT. This sequence encodes CASSVHSGTSGGGDTQYF.

This rearrangement joins TRBV7-8 to TRBJ1-5, with D unclear. Per germline, CDR1 SGHVS and CDR2 FQNEAQ. The CDR3 spans 17 residues. V lost 2 bases to trimming and J lost 1 base, with 15 bases between them. In DNA form, the CDR3 reads TGTGCCAGCAGCTTACGAGCTAAGGAGCTGAGCAATCAGCCCCAGCATTTT. It translates to CASSLRAKELSNQPQHF.

This sequence joins TRBV19 and TRBJ2-2; D might be TRBD2 (5 bases). This CDR3 has 18 residues. Germline CDR1 and CDR2: LNHDA and SQIVND (reference sequence). The V gene lost 3 bases and the J gene lost 2 bases, with 19 bases spanning the gap. Written as DNA, the CDR3 is TGTGCCAGTAGTATTGCGGCCGGGGTAGCCAAAAACACCGGGGAGCTGTTTTTT. Translating it yields CASSIAAGVAKNTGELFF.

This clone was found a few times. This chain joins TRBV19 and TRBJ1-4; the D is unclear. The V end lost 4 bases, the J end lost 5 bases, and 11 bases lay between the germline ends. Germline CDR1 is LNHDA and CDR2 is SQIVND (reference sequence). This CDR3 spans 14 amino acids. The CDR3: CASSTTFKNEKLFF. For the CDR3, the DNA is TGTGCCAGTAGTACGACATTCAAAAATGAAAAACTGTTTTTT. The variable domain in full, with the rest retrieved from reference TRBV19 and TRBJ1-4, is DGGITQSPKYLFRKEGQNVTLSCEQNLNHDAMYWYRQDPGQGLRLIYYSQIVNDFQKGDIAEGYSVSREKKESFPLTVTSAQKNPTAFYLCASSTTFKNEKLFFGSGTQLSVL.